This TCR beta chain was identified during a study of sequential checkpoint blockade in melanoma. The overall study: Maintenance nivolumab came after either treatment sequence.

Overall study results and limits: About 30 times likelier clinical benefit followed increased tumor T-cell fraction and clonality.

The CDR3 contains 17 residues. CDR1 is LGHNT and CDR2 is FRNRAP in the germline V gene. J gave up 6 bases and V 5 bases, and 14 bases lay outside the gene matches. Produced via immunoSEQ multiplex PCR; TCRdb's table is partial and in-frame only. The table includes under 6,500 clones, roughly a quarter detected once. As to treatment: randomized to nivolumab then ipilimumab (arm A) or the reverse (arm B). This clone was detected only a few times. Its antigen remains unknown. The sequence was obtained from a human donor with melanoma. Sequenced here: tumor tissue (inferred from file names), sampled from a patient given nivolumab and ipilimumab in sequence. The gene calls are TRBV12-5 and TRBJ2-2; 8 bases are shared with TRBD2. Here the CDR3 DNA reads TGTGCTAGTGGTCCCGCTACTAGCGGCGGTGGACCCGGGGAGCTGTTTTTT. Amino acid sequence: CASGPATSGGGPGELFF.